This TCR beta chain was observed in a study of response to subunit inactivated influenza vaccine. Findings of the study overall: Few additional T cells are recruited per seasonal influenza vaccination, authors suggested.

TCRdb analysed the RT-PCR reads with MiXCR anew, one entry per CDR3 protein. This table has about 520,000 distinct CDR3 sequences, about 25% appearing once. As regards this clonotype: The antigen is undetermined.

V was trimmed by 5 bases and J by 6 bases, leaving 17 bases between them. This CDR3 has 14 amino acids. The germline gives CDR1 SGHTA, CDR2 FQGNSA. The sequence was obtained from a man in his fifties who received an inactivated influenza vaccine. This sample comprised CD4+ T cells sorted from PBMCs, obtained approximately 5 days after vaccination. The chain carries TRBV7-2 and TRBJ2-7; D could derive from TRBD1 or TRBD2 (5 bases each). This chain's CDR3 is CASSPGTVRSEQYF. DNA for the CDR3: TGTGCCAGCAGCCCCGGGACCGTCCGTAGCGAGCAGTACTTC.